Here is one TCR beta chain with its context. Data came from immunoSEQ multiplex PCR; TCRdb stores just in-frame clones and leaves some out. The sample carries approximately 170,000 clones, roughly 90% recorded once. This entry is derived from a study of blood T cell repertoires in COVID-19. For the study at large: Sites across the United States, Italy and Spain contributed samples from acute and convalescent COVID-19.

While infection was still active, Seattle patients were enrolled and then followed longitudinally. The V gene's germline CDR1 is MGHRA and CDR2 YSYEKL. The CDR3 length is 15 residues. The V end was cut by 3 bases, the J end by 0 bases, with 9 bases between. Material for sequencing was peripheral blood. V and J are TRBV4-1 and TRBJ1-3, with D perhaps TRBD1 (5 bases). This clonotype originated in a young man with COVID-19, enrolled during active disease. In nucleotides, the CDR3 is TGCGCCAGCAGCCAGGGGCCCCTCTCTGGAAACACCATATATTTT. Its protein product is CASSQGPLSGNTIYF.